The present TCR beta chain was sequenced within a study of shared T cell receptors in the human thymus. The CDR3 sequence is 15 residues long. V lost 0 bases, J lost 1 base, and 10 bases lay in between. The germline V gene encodes CDR1 SGHRS and CDR2 YFSETQ. The assay was immunoSEQ multiplex PCR, and TCRdb's table has in-frame clones only and misses some. The repertoire includes hundreds of thousands of clones, more than 85% of them detected once, and around 0.019% sits in the top ten. Source material: thymocytes. V usage is TRBV5-1 and J usage is TRBJ1-1, with a possible D match to TRBD1 (5 bases). The receptor was derived from a human donor. In nucleotides, the CDR3 is TGCGCCAGCAGCTTGGACCAGGGCGGGAACACTGAAGCTTTCTTT. Translating it yields CASSLDQGGNTEAFF.